This T cell receptor (beta chain) was sequenced for a study of T cells after posttransplantation cyclophosphamide. A marrow graft followed busulfan-fludarabine conditioning, with cyclophosphamide on days +3 and +4. Only in-frame clones appear in the TCRdb table, and some are missing; sequencing was by immunoSEQ multiplex PCR. The table records 6,000 to 9,500 clones without singletons, the ten largest covering 23%. This clone has ten or more counts. This CDR3 is built from 16 residues. Per germline, CDR1 SNHLY and CDR2 FYNNEI. The germline V and J ends were trimmed by 0 bases and 4 bases, with 13 bases remaining between them.

The sample in question was PBMCs, obtained about 14 weeks after allogeneic stem cell transplant with posttransplant cyclophosphamide. The source of this sequence is a female patient between 55 and 75 years old who received an allogeneic stem cell transplant from an unrelated donor, was CMV-positive, and had acute GVHD only. A share of the T cells may be of graft donor origin. The chain uses TRBV2 and TRBJ1-5, with TRBD1 as a possible D gene (6 bases). CDR3 nucleotide sequence: TGTGCCAGCAGTGAAGCGCTCCGGGACATAAATCAGCCCCAGCATTTT. Encoded protein: CASSEALRDINQPQHF.